One sample yielded the 4 T cell receptor beta chains listed below, sequenced in a study of control samples from healthy donors and cancer patients. The protocol was immunoSEQ multiplex PCR, while the TCRdb copy is restricted to in-frame clones and leaves out a portion. The sample consists of roughly 160,000 clones, roughly 94% of them appearing once. Sequences were obtained from PBMCs. The receptors come from a man between 60 and 75 years old with colorectal cancer.

The chain couples TRBV29-1 to TRBJ2-5; unclear D gene. CDR3 length: 13 residues. V was cut by 6 bases and J by 1 base, with 12 bases left in between. Germline CDR1 reads SQVTM; CDR2 reads ANQGSEA. The CDR3 DNA reads as TGCAGCGTCGCGCCAGTACTCCAAGAGACCCAGTACTTC. This translates into CSVAPVLQETQYF.

The chain couples TRBV10-3 to TRBJ1-6; TRBD1 is a possible D gene (6 bases). The CDR3 is made up of 16 amino acids. V dropped 0 bases and J dropped 9 bases, with 15 bases sitting between them. Germline V gene sequence: CDR1 ENHRY, CDR2 SYGVKD. The CDR3 nucleotides read TGTGCCATCAGTGAGTCTAGGGGGGGGGACGGTTCACCCCTCCACTTT. Its translation: CAISESRGGDGSPLHF.

The rearrangement joins TRBV18 to TRBJ2-3; 7 nucleotides align to TRBD1. The germline V gene encodes CDR1 KGHSH and CDR2 LQKENI. With V trimmed by 4 bases and J by 5 bases, 9 bases remained unmatched. This CDR3 region has 15 residues. CDR3 protein: CASSRVTGAGDTQYF. DNA of the CDR3: TGTGCCAGCTCACGGGTTACAGGGGCGGGAGATACGCAGTATTTT.

The rearrangement links TRBV7-9 to TRBJ2-2; D may be TRBD1 or TRBD2 (5 bases each). This CDR3 contains 15 residues. Trimming removed 5 bases at V and 5 bases at J, with 15 bases between. Germline V gene lookup returns CDR1 SEHNR and CDR2 FQNEAQ (reference sequence). CDR3 in amino acids: CASSQAGTATGELFF. The CDR3, as DNA: TGTGCCAGCAGCCAAGCCGGGACGGCGACCGGGGAGCTGTTTTTT.